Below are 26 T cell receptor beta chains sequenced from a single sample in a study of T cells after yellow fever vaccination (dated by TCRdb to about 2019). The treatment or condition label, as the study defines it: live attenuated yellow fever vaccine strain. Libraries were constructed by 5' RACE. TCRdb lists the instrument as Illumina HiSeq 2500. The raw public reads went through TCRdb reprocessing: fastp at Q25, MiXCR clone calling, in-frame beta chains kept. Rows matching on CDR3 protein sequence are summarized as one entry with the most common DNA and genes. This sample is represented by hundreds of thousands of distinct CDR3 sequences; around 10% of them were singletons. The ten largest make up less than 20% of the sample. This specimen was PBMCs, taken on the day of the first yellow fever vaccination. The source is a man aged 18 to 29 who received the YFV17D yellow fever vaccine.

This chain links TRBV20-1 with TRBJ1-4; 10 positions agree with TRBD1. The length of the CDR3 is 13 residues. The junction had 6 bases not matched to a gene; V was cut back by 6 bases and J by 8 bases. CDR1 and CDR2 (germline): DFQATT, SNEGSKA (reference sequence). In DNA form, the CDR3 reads TGCAGTGCCGCCGGACAGGGGGGCGAAAAACTGTTTTTT. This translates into CSAAGQGGEKLFF.

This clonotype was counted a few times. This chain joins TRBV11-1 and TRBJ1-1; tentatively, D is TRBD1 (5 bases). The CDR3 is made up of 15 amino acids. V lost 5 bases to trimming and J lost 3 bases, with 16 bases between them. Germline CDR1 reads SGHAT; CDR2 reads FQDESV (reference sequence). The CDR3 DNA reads TGTGCCAGCAGCCCCGGGGGGACCTCGTACACTGAAGCTTTCTTT. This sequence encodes CASSPGGTSYTEAFF.

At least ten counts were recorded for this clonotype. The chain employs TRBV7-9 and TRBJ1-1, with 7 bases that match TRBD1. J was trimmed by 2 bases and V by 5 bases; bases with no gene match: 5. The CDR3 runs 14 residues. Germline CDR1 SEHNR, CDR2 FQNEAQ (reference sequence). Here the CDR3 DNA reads TGTGCCAGCAGCCAGACAGGGCTTAACACTGAAGCTTTCTTT. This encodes CASSQTGLNTEAFF.

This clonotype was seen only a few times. CDR3 bases: TGTGCCAGCAGTCCTCGAAGGGAGGCTGAAGCTTTCTTT. The encoded protein is CASSPRREAEAFF. This sequence joins TRBV6-5 and TRBJ1-1; D call uncertain. This CDR3 has 13 residues. Germline lookup yields CDR1 MNHEY and CDR2 SVGAGI. V was cut by 5 bases and J by 6 bases, with 13 bases left in between.

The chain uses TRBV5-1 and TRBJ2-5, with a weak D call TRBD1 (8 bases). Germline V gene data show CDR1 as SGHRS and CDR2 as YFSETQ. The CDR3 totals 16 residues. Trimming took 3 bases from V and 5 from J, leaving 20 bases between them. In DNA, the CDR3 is TGCGCCAGCAGCTACCATCACGAACAGGGGGGGGAGACCCAGTACTTC. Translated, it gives CASSYHHEQGGETQYF.

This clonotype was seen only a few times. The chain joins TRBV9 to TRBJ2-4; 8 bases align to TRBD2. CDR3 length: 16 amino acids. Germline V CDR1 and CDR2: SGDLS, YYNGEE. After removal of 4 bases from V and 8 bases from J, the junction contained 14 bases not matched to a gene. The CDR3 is CASSPQGAGAADIQYF. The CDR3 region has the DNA TGTGCCAGCAGCCCCCAAGGAGCGGGGGCAGCGGACATTCAGTACTTC.

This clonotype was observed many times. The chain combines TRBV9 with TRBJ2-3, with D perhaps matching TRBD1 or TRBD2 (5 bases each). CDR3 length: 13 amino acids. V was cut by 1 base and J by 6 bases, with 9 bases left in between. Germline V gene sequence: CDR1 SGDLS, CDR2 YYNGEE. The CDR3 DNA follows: TGTGCCAGCAGCGTAAGCAGGGAGGATACGCAGTATTTT. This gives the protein CASSVSREDTQYF.

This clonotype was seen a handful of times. In nucleotides, the CDR3 is TGTGCCAGCAGACAGCGCAGGGGCGGCACCGGGGAGCTGTTTTTT. Translating gives CASRQRRGGTGELFF. V gene TRBV7-9 combines with J gene TRBJ2-2, with D possibly matching TRBD1 (6 bases). The CDR3 covers 15 residues. The V and J ends lost 6 bases and 4 bases respectively, with 15 bases between them. Per the germline V gene, CDR1 is SEHNR and CDR2 is FQNEAQ (reference sequence).

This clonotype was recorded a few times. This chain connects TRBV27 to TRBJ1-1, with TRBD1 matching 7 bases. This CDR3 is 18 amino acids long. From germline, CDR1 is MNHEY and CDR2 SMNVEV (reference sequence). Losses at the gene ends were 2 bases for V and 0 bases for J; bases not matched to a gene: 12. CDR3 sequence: CASSLLFPSGTVNTEAFF. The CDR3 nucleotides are TGTGCCAGCAGTTTACTATTCCCCTCGGGGACAGTGAACACTGAAGCTTTCTTT.

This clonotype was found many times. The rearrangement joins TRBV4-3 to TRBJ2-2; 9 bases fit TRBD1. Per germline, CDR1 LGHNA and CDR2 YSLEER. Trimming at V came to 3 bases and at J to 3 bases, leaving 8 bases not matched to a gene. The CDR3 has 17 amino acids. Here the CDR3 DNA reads TGCGCCAGCAGCCAGGCGACCGGGACAGGGTACACCGGGGAGCTGTTTTTT. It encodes CASSQATGTGYTGELFF.

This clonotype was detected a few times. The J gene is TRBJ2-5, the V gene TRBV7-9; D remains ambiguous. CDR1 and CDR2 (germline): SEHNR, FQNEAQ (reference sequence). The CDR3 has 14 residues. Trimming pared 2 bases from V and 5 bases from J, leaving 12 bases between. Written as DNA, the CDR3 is TGTGCCAGCAGCTTACGAGAAGGTATCGAGACCCAGTACTTC. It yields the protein CASSLREGIETQYF.

CDR3 sequence (DNA): TGCGCCAGCAGCCCATGGGTAGGGAACTACAATGAGCAGTTCTTC. Encoded protein: CASSPWVGNYNEQFF. This chain connects TRBV4-3 to TRBJ2-1; D is unclear. CDR3 length: 15 amino acids. The V gene lost 4 bases and the J gene lost 3 bases, with 13 bases spanning the gap. Germline CDR1 LGHNA, CDR2 YSLEER.

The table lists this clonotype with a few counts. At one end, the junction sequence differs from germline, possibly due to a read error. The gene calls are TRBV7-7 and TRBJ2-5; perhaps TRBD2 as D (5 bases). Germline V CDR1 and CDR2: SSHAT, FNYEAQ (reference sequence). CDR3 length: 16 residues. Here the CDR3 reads CASSLVLKRYQETQYF. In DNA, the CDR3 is TGTGCTAGCAGCTTAGTCTTGAAGCGGTACCAAGAGACCCAGTACTTC.

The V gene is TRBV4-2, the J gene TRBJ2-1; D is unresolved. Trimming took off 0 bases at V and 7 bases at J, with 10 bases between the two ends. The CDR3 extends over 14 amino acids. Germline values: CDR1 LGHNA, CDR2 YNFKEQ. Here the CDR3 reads CASSQDDVSNEQFF. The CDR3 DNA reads TGTGCCAGCAGCCAAGATGATGTTTCGAATGAGCAGTTCTTC.

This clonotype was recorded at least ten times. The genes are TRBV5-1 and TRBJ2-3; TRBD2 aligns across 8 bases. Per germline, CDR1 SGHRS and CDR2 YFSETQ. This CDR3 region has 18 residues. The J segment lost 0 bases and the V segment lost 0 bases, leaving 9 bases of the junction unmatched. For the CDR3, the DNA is TGCGCCAGCAGCTTGGCCCGGAGCGGGGGTCCTAGCACAGATACGCAGTATTTT. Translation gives CASSLARSGGPSTDTQYF.

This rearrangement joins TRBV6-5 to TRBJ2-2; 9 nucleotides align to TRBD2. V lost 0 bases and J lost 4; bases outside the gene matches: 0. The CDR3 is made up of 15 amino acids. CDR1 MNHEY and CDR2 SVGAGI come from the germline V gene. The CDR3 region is CASSYSRGGTGELFF. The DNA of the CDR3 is TGTGCCAGCAGTTACTCGCGGGGGGGCACCGGGGAGCTGTTTTTT.

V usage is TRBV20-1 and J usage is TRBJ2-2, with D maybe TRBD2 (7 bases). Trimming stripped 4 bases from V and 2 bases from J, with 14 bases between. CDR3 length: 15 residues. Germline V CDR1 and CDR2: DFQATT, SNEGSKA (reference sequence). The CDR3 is CSAKQGGGNTGELFF. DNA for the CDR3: TGCAGTGCTAAGCAGGGAGGGGGTAACACCGGGGAGCTGTTTTTT.

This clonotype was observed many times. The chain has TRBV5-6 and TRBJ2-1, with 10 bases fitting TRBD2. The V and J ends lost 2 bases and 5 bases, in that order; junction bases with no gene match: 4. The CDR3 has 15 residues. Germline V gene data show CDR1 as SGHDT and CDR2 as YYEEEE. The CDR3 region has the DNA TGTGCCAGCAGCTTTCTAAGCGGGGGGGACAATGAGCAGTTCTTC. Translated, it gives CASSFLSGGDNEQFF.

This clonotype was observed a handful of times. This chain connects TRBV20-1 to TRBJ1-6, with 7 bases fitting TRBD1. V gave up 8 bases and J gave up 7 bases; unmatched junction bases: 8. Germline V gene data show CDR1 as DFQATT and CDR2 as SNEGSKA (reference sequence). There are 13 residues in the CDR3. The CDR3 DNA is TGCAGTCAGAGGGACAGAGAAAATTCACCCCTCCACTTT. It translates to CSQRDRENSPLHF.

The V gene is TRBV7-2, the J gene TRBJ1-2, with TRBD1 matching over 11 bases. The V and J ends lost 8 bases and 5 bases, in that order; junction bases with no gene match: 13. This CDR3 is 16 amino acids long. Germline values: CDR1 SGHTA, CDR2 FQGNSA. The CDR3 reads CASGAGQGVFGYGYTF. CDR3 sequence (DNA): TGTGCCAGCGGCGCGGGACAGGGGGTTTTTGGATATGGCTACACCTTC.

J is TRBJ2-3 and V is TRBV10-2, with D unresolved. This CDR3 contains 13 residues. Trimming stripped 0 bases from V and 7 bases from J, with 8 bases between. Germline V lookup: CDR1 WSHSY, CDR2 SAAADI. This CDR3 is CASSESRKNTQYF. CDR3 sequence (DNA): TGCGCCAGCAGTGAGTCGAGGAAGAATACGCAGTATTTT.

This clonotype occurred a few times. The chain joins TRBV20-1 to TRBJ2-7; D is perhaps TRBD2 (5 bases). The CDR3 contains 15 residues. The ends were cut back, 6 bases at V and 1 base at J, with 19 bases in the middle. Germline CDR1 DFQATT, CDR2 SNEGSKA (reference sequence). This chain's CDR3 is CSALPLDSFSYEQYF. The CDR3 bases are TGCAGTGCCTTACCATTGGACTCCTTTTCCTACGAGCAGTACTTC.

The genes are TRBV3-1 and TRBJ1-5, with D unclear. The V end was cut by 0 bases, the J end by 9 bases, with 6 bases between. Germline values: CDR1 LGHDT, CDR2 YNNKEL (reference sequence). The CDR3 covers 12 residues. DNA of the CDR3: TGTGCCAGCAGCCAAGAAAAGGGGCCCCAGCATTTT. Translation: CASSQEKGPQHF.

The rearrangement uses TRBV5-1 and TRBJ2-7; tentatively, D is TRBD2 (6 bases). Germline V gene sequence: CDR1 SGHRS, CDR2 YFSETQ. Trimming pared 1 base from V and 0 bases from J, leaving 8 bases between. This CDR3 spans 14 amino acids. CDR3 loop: CASSLFGSSYEQYF. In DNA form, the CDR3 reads TGCGCCAGCAGCTTGTTCGGGAGCTCCTACGAGCAGTACTTC.

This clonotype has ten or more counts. In DNA form, the CDR3 reads TGTGCCAGCAGCCAAGGGGCGCCTAGGACAGATACGCAGTATTTT. As protein: CASSQGAPRTDTQYF. The chain links TRBV3-1 to TRBJ2-3; no clear D gene. Germline V lookup: CDR1 LGHDT, CDR2 YNNKEL (reference sequence). V dropped 1 base and J dropped 3 bases, with 11 bases sitting between them. The CDR3 consists of 15 residues.

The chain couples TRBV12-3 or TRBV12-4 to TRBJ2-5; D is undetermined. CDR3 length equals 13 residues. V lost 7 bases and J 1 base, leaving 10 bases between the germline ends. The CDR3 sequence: CASTLATQETQYF. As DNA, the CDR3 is TGTGCCAGCACCCTCGCAACCCAAGAGACCCAGTACTTC.